This T cell receptor (beta chain) was recovered during a study of shared clonotypes between healthy human individuals. The run depth of the assay was deep. Profiled with immunoSEQ multiplex PCR; TCRdb holds only in-frame clones, not every one. The sample consists of roughly 300,000 clones, around four fifths of them appearing once. The CDR3 runs 15 residues. Germline V gene data show CDR1 as SNHLY and CDR2 as FYNNEI. V lost 7 bases and J lost 3, with 15 bases in between. This chain connects TRBV2 to TRBJ1-4; D is unclear. Sequenced material: memory CD4+ T cells sorted from blood. The subset was: CD45RA-negative fraction. This receptor was taken from a man aged 25-45 years in good health. The CDR3: CASTLEGGPNEKLFF. DNA of the CDR3: TGTGCCAGCACCCTTGAGGGAGGACCTAATGAAAAACTGTTTTTT.